This TCR beta chain is drawn from a study of PD-L1 blockade in urothelial cancer. Study-wide background: The patients first took atezolizumab around 2014, receiving 1,200 mg intravenously every 3 weeks. In the patient group, about 85% of the roughly 30 were males with bladder-origin urothelial cancer. There were a median of around 140,000 T cells in blood samples.

J gave up 2 bases and V 6 bases, and 4 bases lay outside the gene matches. The CDR3 runs 15 residues. Germline lookup yields CDR1 MNHEY and CDR2 SVGAGI. Profiled with immunoSEQ multiplex PCR; TCRdb holds only in-frame clones, not every one. Among approximately 38,000 clones, roughly 91% were seen once, and the ten largest hold less than 2%. The sample was PBMCs, taken around atezolizumab (anti-PD-L1) treatment. The J gene is TRBJ2-7, the V gene TRBV6-5, with TRBD2 identical over 13 bases. This clonotype originated in a man in his sixties with urothelial cancer. DNA of the CDR3: TGTGCCAGCAGCGACGGGACTAGCGGGACCTACGAGCAGTACTTC. Its translation: CASSDGTSGTYEQYF.